This TCR beta chain was captured in a study of shared clonotypes between healthy human individuals. General observations from the study: Owing to a small donor count, the genetic and exposure-history diversity represented was limited. Investigators expected sequencing depth to affect clonotype sharing among donors.

Only in-frame clones appear in the TCRdb table, and some are missing; sequencing was by immunoSEQ multiplex PCR. The profile shows about 820,000 clones, over 90% of them singletons. About this clone: Its target is not known.

As defined, naive CD8 cells were CD45RO-negative and positively selected for CCR7, with terminally differentiated effector memory CD45RA+ cells excluded. Sequencing was carried out using naive CD8+ T cells sorted from blood. The receptor was derived from a man aged 25 to 40 in good health.

DNA of the CDR3: TGCGCCAGCAGCCAATCCCACACCCCAAGTCAGCCCCAGCATTTT. Amino acids: CASSQSHTPSQPQHF. The V and J genes are TRBV4-1 and TRBJ1-5; D ambiguous. This CDR3 spans 15 amino acids. Germline V lookup: CDR1 MGHRA, CDR2 YSYEKL. Trimming cost V 2 bases and J 6 bases, with 14 bases left between them.